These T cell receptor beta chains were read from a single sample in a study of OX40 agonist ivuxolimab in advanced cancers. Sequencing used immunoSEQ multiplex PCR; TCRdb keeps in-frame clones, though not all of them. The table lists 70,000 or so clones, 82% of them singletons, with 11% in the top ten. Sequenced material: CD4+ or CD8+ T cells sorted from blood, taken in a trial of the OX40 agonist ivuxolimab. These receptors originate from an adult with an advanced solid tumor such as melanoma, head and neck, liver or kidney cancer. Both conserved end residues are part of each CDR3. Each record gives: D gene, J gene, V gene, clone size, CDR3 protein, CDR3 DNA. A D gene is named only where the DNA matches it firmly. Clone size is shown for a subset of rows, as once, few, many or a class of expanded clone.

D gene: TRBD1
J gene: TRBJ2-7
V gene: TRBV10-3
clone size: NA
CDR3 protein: CAISGGPTGNEQYF
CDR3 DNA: TGTGCCATCAGTGGGGGACCGACAGGGAACGAGCAGTACTTC

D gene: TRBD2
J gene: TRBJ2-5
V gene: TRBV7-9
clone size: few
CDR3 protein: CASSLGTTQTQYF
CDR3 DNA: TGTGCCAGCAGTCTCGGGACTACACAGACCCAGTACTTC

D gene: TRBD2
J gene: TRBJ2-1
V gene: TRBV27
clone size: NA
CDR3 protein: CASSTKSGRSYNEQFF
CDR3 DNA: TGTGCCAGCAGTACCAAGAGCGGGAGATCCTACAATGAGCAGTTCTTC

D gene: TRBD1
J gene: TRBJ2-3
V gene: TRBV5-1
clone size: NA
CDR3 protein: CASSSYGSGGAADTQYF
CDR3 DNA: TGCGCCAGCAGCTCCTACGGGTCAGGGGGCGCGGCAGATACGCAGTATTTT

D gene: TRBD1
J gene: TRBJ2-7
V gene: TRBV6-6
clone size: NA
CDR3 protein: CASTQTGGSYEQYF
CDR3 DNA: TGTGCCAGCACCCAGACAGGGGGCTCCTACGAGCAGTACTTC

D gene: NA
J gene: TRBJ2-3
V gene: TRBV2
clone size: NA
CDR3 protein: CASSELGRTDTQYF
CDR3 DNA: TGTGCCAGCAGTGAACTCGGACGCACAGATACGCAGTATTTT

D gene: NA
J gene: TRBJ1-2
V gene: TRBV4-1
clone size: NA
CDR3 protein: CASSQDKDTGNYGYTF
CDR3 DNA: TGCGCCAGCAGCCAAGATAAGGACACAGGGAACTATGGCTACACCTTC

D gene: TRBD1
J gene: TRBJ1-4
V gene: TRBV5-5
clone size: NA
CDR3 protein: CASSFATGPEKLFF
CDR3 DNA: TGTGCCAGCAGCTTTGCGACAGGGCCTGAAAAACTGTTTTTT

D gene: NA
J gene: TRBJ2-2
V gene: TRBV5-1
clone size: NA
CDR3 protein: CASSLPQGNTGELFF
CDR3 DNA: TGCGCCAGCAGCCTCCCCCAGGGAAACACCGGGGAGCTGTTTTTT

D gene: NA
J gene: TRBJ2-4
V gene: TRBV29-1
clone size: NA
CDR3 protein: CSVDLQDIQYF
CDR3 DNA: TGCAGCGTTGATTTACAAGACATTCAGTACTTC

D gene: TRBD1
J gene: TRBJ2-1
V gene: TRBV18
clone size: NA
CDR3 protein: CASSPQAGGSYNEQFF
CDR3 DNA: TGTGCCAGCTCACCACAAGCAGGGGGCTCCTACAATGAGCAGTTCTTC

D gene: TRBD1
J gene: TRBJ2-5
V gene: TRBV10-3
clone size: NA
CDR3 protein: CAIRRSGTAQETQYF
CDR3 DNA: TGTGCCATCAGAAGGAGTGGGACAGCACAAGAGACCCAGTACTTC

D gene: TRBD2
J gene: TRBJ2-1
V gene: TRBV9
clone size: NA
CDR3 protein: CASSVASTGGPLGEQFF
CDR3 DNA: TGTGCCAGCAGCGTAGCTTCCACGGGAGGGCCTCTAGGTGAGCAGTTCTTC

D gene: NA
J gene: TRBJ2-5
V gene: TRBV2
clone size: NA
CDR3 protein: CASSEYQTQYF
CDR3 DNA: TGTGCCAGCAGTGAGTACCAGACCCAGTACTTC

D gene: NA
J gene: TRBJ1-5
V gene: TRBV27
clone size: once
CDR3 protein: CASSFEGLGNQPQHF
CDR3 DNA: TGTGCCAGCAGTTTTGAGGGGTTGGGCAATCAGCCCCAGCATTTT

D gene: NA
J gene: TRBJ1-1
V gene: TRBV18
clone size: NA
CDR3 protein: CASSPGVVAEAFF
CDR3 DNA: TGTGCCAGCTCACCAGGTGTGGTCGCTGAAGCTTTCTTT

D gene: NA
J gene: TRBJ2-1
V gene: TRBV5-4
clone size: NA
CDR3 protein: CASSPQGSLYNEQFF
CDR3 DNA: TGTGCCAGCAGCCCGCAGGGAAGCCTATACAATGAGCAGTTCTTC

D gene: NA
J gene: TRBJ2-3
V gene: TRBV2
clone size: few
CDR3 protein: CASSDNLGLDTQYF
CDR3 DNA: TGTGCCAGCAGTGATAATTTGGGTTTGGATACGCAGTATTTT

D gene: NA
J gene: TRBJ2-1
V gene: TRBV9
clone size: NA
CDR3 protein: CASSQGDNEQFF
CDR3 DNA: TGTGCCAGCAGCCAAGGGGACAATGAGCAGTTCTTC

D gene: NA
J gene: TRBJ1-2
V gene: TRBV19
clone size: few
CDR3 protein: CASRSRREVHGYTF
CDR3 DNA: TGTGCCAGTAGGTCCCGCAGGGAAGTTCATGGCTACACCTTC

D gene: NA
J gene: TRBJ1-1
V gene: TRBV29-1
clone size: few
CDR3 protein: CSVKHGWDTEAFF
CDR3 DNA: TGCAGCGTTAAGCACGGATGGGACACTGAAGCTTTCTTT

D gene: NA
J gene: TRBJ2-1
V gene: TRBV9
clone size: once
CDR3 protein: CASSVSLGPYNEQFF
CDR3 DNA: TGTGCCAGCAGCGTTTCTCTAGGACCTTACAATGAGCAGTTCTTC

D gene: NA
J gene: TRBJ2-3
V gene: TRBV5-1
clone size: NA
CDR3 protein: CASSLSGDHTDTQYF
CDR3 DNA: TGCGCCAGCAGCTTGTCGGGAGACCACACAGATACGCAGTATTTT

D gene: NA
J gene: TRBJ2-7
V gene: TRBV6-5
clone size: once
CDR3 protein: CARASEQYF
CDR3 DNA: TGTGCCAGAGCGTCCGAGCAGTACTTC

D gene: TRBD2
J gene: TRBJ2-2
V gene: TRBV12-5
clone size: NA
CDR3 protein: CASGSGGAEELFF
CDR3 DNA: TGTGCTAGTGGGAGCGGGGGGGCGGAGGAGCTGTTTTTT

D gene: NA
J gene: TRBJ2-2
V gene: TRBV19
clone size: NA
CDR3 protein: CASSILGSGELFF
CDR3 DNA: TGTGCCAGTAGTATCTTGGGTTCCGGGGAGCTGTTTTTT

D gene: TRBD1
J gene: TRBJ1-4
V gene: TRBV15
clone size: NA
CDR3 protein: CATSRQGESNEKLFF
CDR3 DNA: TGTGCCACCAGCAGGCAGGGGGAGTCTAATGAAAAACTGTTTTTT

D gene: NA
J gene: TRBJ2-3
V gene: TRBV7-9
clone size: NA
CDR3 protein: CASRPGNGDTQYF
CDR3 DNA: TGTGCCAGCAGGCCCGGGAATGGAGATACGCAGTATTTT

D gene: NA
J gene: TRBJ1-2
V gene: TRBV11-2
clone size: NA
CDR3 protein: CASSTLTGPIYGYTF
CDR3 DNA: TGTGCCAGCAGCACTCTAACCGGGCCTATATATGGCTACACCTTC